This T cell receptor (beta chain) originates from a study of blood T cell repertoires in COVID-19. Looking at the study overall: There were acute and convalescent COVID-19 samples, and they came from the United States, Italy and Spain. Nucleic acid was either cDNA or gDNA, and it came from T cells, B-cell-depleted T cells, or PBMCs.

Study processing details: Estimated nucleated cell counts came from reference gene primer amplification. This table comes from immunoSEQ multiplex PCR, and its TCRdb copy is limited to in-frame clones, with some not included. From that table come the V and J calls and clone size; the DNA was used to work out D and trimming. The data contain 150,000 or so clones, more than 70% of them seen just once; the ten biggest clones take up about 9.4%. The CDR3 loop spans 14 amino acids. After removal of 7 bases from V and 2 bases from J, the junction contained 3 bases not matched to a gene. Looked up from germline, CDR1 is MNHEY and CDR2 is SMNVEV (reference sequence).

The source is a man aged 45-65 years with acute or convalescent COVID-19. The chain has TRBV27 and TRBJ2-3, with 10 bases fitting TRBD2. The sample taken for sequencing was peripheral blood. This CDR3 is CASIAGGHTDTQYF. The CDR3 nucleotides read TGTGCCAGCATAGCGGGGGGACACACAGATACGCAGTATTTT.